This T cell receptor (beta chain) was recovered during a study of cytomegalovirus exposure and HLA in healthy donors. General observations from the study: Reports described diagnosis of cytomegalovirus status by the classifier as highly specific and sensitive.

Notes on this clone: Its antigen is not identified.

The PCR contained 60 Vbeta and 13 Jbeta primers. Repertoires were generated with immunoSEQ multiplex PCR, while TCRdb's copy carries only in-frame clones and drops some. Of tens of thousands of clones in the sample, roughly four fifths were seen once. CDR1 and CDR2 from the germline V gene are SGHNT and YYREEE (reference sequence). The CDR3 is 15 amino acids. V was shortened by 0 bases and J by 1 base, with 7 bases between the two germline ends. The sequence came from a middle-aged man in good health and CMV-seronegative. Sequenced input: PBMCs. The chain employs TRBV5-4 and TRBJ2-2; no clear D gene. CDR3 bases: TGTGCCAGCAGCTTGGGACACATGAACACCGGGGAGCTGTTTTTT. This encodes CASSLGHMNTGELFF.